This T cell receptor (beta chain) was observed in a study of CD8 T cells in Susac syndrome. V was pared by 7 bases and J by 7 bases, with 12 bases of the junction left unmatched. From germline, CDR1 is SNHLY and CDR2 FYNNEI. CDR3 length: 14 residues. Reverse transcription of roughly 0.5 to 1 ug RNA was performed with random hexamers. Amplification of TCR beta CDR3 was carried out by immunoSEQ multiplex PCR, which covered 54 Vbeta and 13 Jbeta segments. From the immunoSEQ multiplex PCR reads, TCRdb called clonotypes with MiXCR, one entry per CDR3 protein. The table has more than 100,000 distinct CDR3 sequences, 90% to 95% seen once. The study sequenced TCR beta in blood CD8+ and CD4+ T cells. As controls, healthy donors matched for age and sex were used. Negative isolation yielded CD8+ and CD4+ T cells; FACS enriched TEMRA cells.

The V and J genes are TRBV2 and TRBJ2-7; 8 nucleotides agree with TRBD2. The clonotype was recovered from a human donor in good health. What was sequenced was CD4+ T cells from PBMCs. The DNA of the CDR3 is TGTGCCAGCACCCCGGGACTAGTCCCTACGGAGCAGTACTTC. Translating it yields CASTPGLVPTEQYF.